This TCR beta chain was captured by sequencing in a study of blood T cell repertoires in COVID-19. For the study at large: Acute and convalescent COVID-19 specimens originated in the United States, Italy and Spain. Sample material is recorded as cDNA or gDNA derived from T cells, B-cell-depleted T cells, or PBMCs.

Trimming pared 4 bases from V and 8 bases from J, leaving 8 bases between. There are 12 residues in the CDR3. Germline V CDR1 and CDR2: LGHDT, YNNKEL (reference sequence). This clone was counted a few times. Methods used by the authors: From reference gene primer amplification, estimates of nucleated cell counts were derived. Produced via immunoSEQ multiplex PCR; TCRdb's table is partial and in-frame only. That table gives V, J and clone size, and the DNA gave D and trimming. The sample yields 250,000 or so clones, around 86% seen once. The chain combines TRBV3-1 (or the pseudogene TRBV3-2) with TRBJ2-2; D may be TRBD2 (5 bases). This clonotype was obtained from a woman aged 40-49 years who had recovered from COVID-19. What was sequenced was peripheral blood. CDR3 DNA sequence: TGTGCCAGCAGCCCAGGAGGAGGGGAGCTGTTTTTT. It translates to CASSPGGGELFF.